This TCR beta chain was retrieved from a study of cytomegalovirus exposure and HLA in healthy donors. At the level of the study: A previous analysis identified about 110 million unique TCR beta sequences derived from 180 million or so T cells.

PCR primers comprised 60 Vbeta and 13 Jbeta primers. Data came from immunoSEQ multiplex PCR; TCRdb stores just in-frame clones and leaves some out. The sample consists of roughly 250,000 clones, 80% of them appearing once. Germline lookup yields CDR1 SEHNR and CDR2 FQNEAQ (reference sequence). V shed 5 bases, J shed 1 base, and the junction held 3 bases outside the gene matches. This CDR3 region has 16 residues. As concerns this clone: Its antigen remains unknown.

Study-wide results and caveats: In an earlier analysis, productive rearrangement rates for most beta V segments clustered near 90% or 30%. Some V segments, TRBV6-2 and TRBV6-3 among them, were indistinguishable and were therefore excluded. Associated with cytomegalovirus, according to the listing, were 150 to 200 TCR beta chains.

J is TRBJ2-5 and V is TRBV7-9; 14 bases align to TRBD2. Sequenced sample: PBMCs. The receptor was isolated from a girl aged 2 to 10 in good health and CMV-seronegative. The CDR3 bases are TGTGCCAGCAGCCTCGGACTAGCGGGAGGCCAAGAGACCCAGTACTTC. Translating it yields CASSLGLAGGQETQYF.